These 29 T cell receptor beta chains originate from one sample sequenced in a study of blood T cell repertoires in COVID-19 (dated by TCRdb to the early 2020s). Receptor amplification or capture employed the immunoSEQ multiplex PCR assay. This is the immuneACCESS table as TCRdb keeps it, with only in-frame sequences that have V and J called. A part of the clones is gone; compared with another copy, unresolved V genes explain less than half, and the rest is unexplained. The sample table lists 220,000 or so clones, around 84% of them with a count of one. About 7% of the sample is in the top ten clones. Sequencing used PBMCs or T cells enriched from blood (not recorded which). The origin of the receptors is a woman aged 40 to 50 who had recovered from COVID-19.

CDR3 loop: CARSWGQGETKNIQYF. Written as DNA, the CDR3 is TGTGCCAGAAGCTGGGGACAGGGGGAAACCAAAAACATTCAGTACTTC. The chain combines TRBV5-3 with TRBJ2-4; TRBD1 aligns across 11 bases. TRBV5-3 is an ORF, with its function uncertain. The CDR3 is 16 amino acids. With V trimmed by 3 bases and J by 2 bases, 4 bases remained unmatched.

The chain joins TRBV3-1 (or the pseudogene TRBV3-2) to TRBJ2-1, with 10 bases aligning to TRBD1. With 3 bases clipped from V and 8 bases from J, the junction kept 10 bases outside the gene matches. CDR1 is LGHDT, CDR2 YNNKEL, per germline (reference sequence). The CDR3 spans 16 residues. DNA for the CDR3: TGTGCCAGCAGCCAGGGTGGGACAGGGGTTAGGGATGAGCAGTTCTTC. Translation gives CASSQGGTGVRDEQFF.

CDR3 nucleotides: TGTGCCAGCACTGGGGCCGGGGGAAACACCATATATTTT. Translated, it gives CASTGAGGNTIYF. The rearrangement uses TRBV5-5 and TRBJ1-3, with D possibly TRBD1 on 5 matching bases. Trimming shortened V by 6 bases and J by 4 bases, and 11 bases separated the two germline ends. CDR1 and CDR2 (germline): SGHKS, YYEKEE (reference sequence). The CDR3 spans 13 residues.

The rearrangement joins TRBV5-1 to TRBJ1-1; 7 bases line up with TRBD1. CDR3 size: 16 residues. V lost 0 bases and J lost 6; bases outside the gene matches: 11. Germline lookup yields CDR1 SGHRS and CDR2 YFSETQ. The CDR3 nucleotides read TGCGCCAGCAGCTTGGTAGGGGGCAAGATTGGGGCTGAAGCTTTCTTT. Translating gives CASSLVGGKIGAEAFF.

The chain couples TRBV9 to TRBJ2-5, with TRBD2 identical over 12 bases. V lost 3 bases to trimming and J lost 6 bases; unmatched junction nucleotides: 12. Germline lookup yields CDR1 SGDLS and CDR2 YYNGEE. The CDR3 extends over 17 amino acids. Here the CDR3 DNA reads TGTGCCAGCAGCGCAGCCTCCGGGACTAGCGGGTTAAAGACCCAGTACTTC. This gives the protein CASSAASGTSGLKTQYF.

This chain joins TRBV19 and TRBJ2-7; TRBD2 aligns across 7 bases. The length of the CDR3 is 14 residues. The junction had 9 bases not matched to a gene; V was cut back by 5 bases and J by 5 bases. Germline CDR1 reads LNHDA; CDR2 reads SQIVND (reference sequence). In nucleotides, the CDR3 is TGTGCCAGTAGTGAGGTGGGAGGGCCCAACGAGCAGTACTTC. Amino acids: CASSEVGGPNEQYF. The full variable domain, with the rest looked up from reference TRBV19 and TRBJ2-7, is DGGITQSPKYLFRKEGQNVTLSCEQNLNHDAMYWYRQDPGQGLRLIYYSQIVNDFQKGDIAEGYSVSREKKESFPLTVTSAQKNPTAFYLCASSEVGGPNEQYFGPGTRLTVT.

The rearrangement links TRBV11-3 to TRBJ2-2; TRBD2 aligns across 14 bases. The V gene end was trimmed by 5 bases and the J gene end by 5 bases; junction bases not matched to a gene: 7. Per the germline V gene, CDR1 is SGHNT and CDR2 is YENEEA. The CDR3 is made up of 17 amino acids. The CDR3 reads CASSQGLAGVETGELFF. The CDR3 DNA reads TGTGCCAGCAGCCAGGGACTAGCGGGAGTGGAAACCGGGGAGCTGTTTTTT. Full variable domain (remainder filled in from reference TRBV11-3 and TRBJ2-2): EAGVVQSPRYKIIEKKQPVAFWCNPISGHNTLYWYLQNLGQGPELLIRYENEEAVDDSQLPKDRFSAERLKGVDSTLKIQPAELGDSAVYLCASSQGLAGVETGELFFGEGSRLTVL.

The chain recombines TRBV19 with TRBJ1-5; possibly TRBD1 for D (5 bases). CDR3 length: 12 amino acids. Trimming removed 11 bases from V and 7 bases from J, with 15 bases in between. Germline V lookup: CDR1 LNHDA, CDR2 SQIVND (reference sequence). The CDR3 protein is CALNPGWQPQHF. CDR3 bases: TGTGCCCTCAACCCAGGGTGGCAGCCCCAGCATTTT.

The chain uses TRBV7-8 and TRBJ2-1; D not resolved. The CDR3 is 15 residues long. Germline V gene sequence: CDR1 SGHVS, CDR2 FQNEAQ. With 5 bases removed from V and 3 bases from J, the gap between germline ends came to 14 bases. The CDR3 nucleotides are TGTGCCAGCAGCCTCCCGAGCGCTAGCTACAATGAGCAGTTCTTC. As protein: CASSLPSASYNEQFF.

This chain uses TRBV20-1 with TRBJ1-1; D remains unclear. This CDR3 comprises 11 residues. Germline V lookup: CDR1 DFQATT, CDR2 SNEGSKA (reference sequence). V was clipped by 2 bases and J by 6 bases, with 7 bases between them. The chain's CDR3 is CSARFSSEAFF. The DNA for the CDR3 is TGCAGTGCTAGATTTAGCTCTGAAGCTTTCTTT.

A few counts support this clone. The chain recombines TRBV6-5 with TRBJ1-6; 7 nucleotides line up with TRBD1. The CDR3 has 14 residues. Germline values: CDR1 MNHEY, CDR2 SVGAGI. The V and J ends lost 6 bases and 5 bases, in that order; junction bases with no gene match: 4. DNA for the CDR3: TGTGCCAGCAGGGGGGACAGTGATAATTCACCCCTCCACTTT. This translates into CASRGDSDNSPLHF.

The count of this clone is one. The chain is built from TRBV25-1 and TRBJ1-1; no definite D call. V gave up 7 bases and J gave up 1 base, with 10 bases separating them. Germline values: CDR1 MGHDK, CDR2 SYGVNS. CDR3 length: 13 residues. The CDR3 is CASKNGRNTEAFF. The DNA of the CDR3 is TGTGCCAGCAAGAACGGTCGGAACACTGAAGCTTTCTTT.

The chain is built from TRBV10-2 and TRBJ2-2, with 7 positions matching TRBD2. The CDR3 sequence is 15 residues long. Losses at the gene ends were 7 bases for V and 4 bases for J; bases not matched to a gene: 9. Germline values: CDR1 WSHSY, CDR2 SAAADI. The DNA of the CDR3 is TGCGCCAGCAATGGTGGGAGGGCGGGCACCGGGGAGCTGTTTTTT. This codes for CASNGGRAGTGELFF.

J is TRBJ2-2 and V is TRBV3-1 (or the pseudogene TRBV3-2); the D gene is possibly TRBD2 (5 bases). Germline CDR1 is LGHDT and CDR2 is YNNKEL (reference sequence). The V and J ends lost 3 bases and 8 bases respectively, with 13 bases between them. The CDR3 totals 14 residues. The CDR3 spells CASSQPRGKGELFF. CDR3 in DNA: TGTGCCAGCAGCCAGCCCCGGGGTAAAGGGGAGCTGTTTTTT.

This rearrangement joins TRBV3-1 (or the pseudogene TRBV3-2) to TRBJ1-6; D is undetermined. Germline-derived CDR1 and CDR2 are LGHDT and YNNKEL (reference sequence). This CDR3 is built from 15 residues. Trimming removed 4 bases from V and 9 bases from J, with 16 bases in between. CDR3 nucleotides: TGTGCCAGCAGCCCATCCTTGGTCGGTAGTTCACCCCTCCACTTT. As protein: CASSPSLVGSSPLHF.

The rearrangement joins TRBV28 to TRBJ2-2, with a tentative D call TRBD1 (5 bases). This CDR3 comprises 13 residues. Per germline, CDR1 MDHEN and CDR2 SYDVKM. Trimming stripped 4 bases from V and 5 bases from J, with 8 bases between. DNA of the CDR3: TGTGCCAGCAGTTCGCCAGGGACCGGGGAGCTGTTTTTT. Its protein is CASSSPGTGELFF.

V is TRBV3-1 (or the pseudogene TRBV3-2) and J is TRBJ1-2; a possible D gene is TRBD1 (6 bases). The CDR3 sequence is 14 residues long. Germline assignment: CDR1 LGHDT and CDR2 YNNKEL (reference sequence). V was clipped by 5 bases and J by 4 bases, with 14 bases between them. CDR3 in amino acids: CASSLGRGAYGYTF. CDR3 DNA: TGTGCCAGCAGCTTGGGCAGGGGCGCCTATGGCTACACCTTC.

The J gene is TRBJ2-5, the V gene TRBV18; D unresolved. This CDR3 is built from 13 residues. Germline V gene sequence: CDR1 KGHSH, CDR2 LQKENI. V was cut by 5 bases and J by 2 bases, with 9 bases left in between. The CDR3 sequence: CASSIVGQETQYF. For the CDR3, the DNA is TGTGCCAGCTCAATAGTCGGGCAAGAGACCCAGTACTTC.

The V and J genes are TRBV19 and TRBJ1-2; D is perhaps TRBD1 (6 bases). V was clipped by 3 bases and J by 4 bases, with 18 bases between them. Germline CDR1 and CDR2: LNHDA and SQIVND (reference sequence). There are 16 residues in the CDR3. In DNA, the CDR3 is TGTGCCAGTAGTATGGGGATGGGGGCAGGGAGCTATGGCTACACCTTC. Its translation is CASSMGMGAGSYGYTF. Using reference TRBV19 and TRBJ1-2 for the parts outside the CDR3, the full variable domain is DGGITQSPKYLFRKEGQNVTLSCEQNLNHDAMYWYRQDPGQGLRLIYYSQIVNDFQKGDIAEGYSVSREKKESFPLTVTSAQKNPTAFYLCASSMGMGAGSYGYTFGSGTRLTVV.

The chain recombines TRBV2 with TRBJ2-7; the match to TRBD1 covers 12 bases. The CDR3 length is 14 residues. Trimming cost V 4 bases and J 4 bases; bases outside gene matches: 2. Germline-derived CDR1 and CDR2 are SNHLY and FYNNEI. In nucleotides, the CDR3 is TGTGCCAGCAGTGGGGACAGGGGGCAGTACGAGCAGTACTTC. As protein: CASSGDRGQYEQYF.

The V call is TRBV27, the J call TRBJ2-7; 9 nucleotides match TRBD2. Unmatched junction bases numbered 8, after V lost 7 bases and J lost 1 base. Germline CDR1 and CDR2: MNHEY and SMNVEV (reference sequence). The CDR3 is 15 amino acids. This chain's CDR3 is CASTAIGLASYEQYF. In DNA, the CDR3 is TGTGCCAGCACCGCAATAGGACTAGCGTCCTACGAGCAGTACTTC.

V is TRBV5-4 and J is TRBJ2-5; D is possibly TRBD1 (6 bases). This CDR3 spans 13 amino acids. Germline CDR1 and CDR2: SGHNT and YYREEE (reference sequence). V lost 4 bases to trimming and J lost 2 bases, with 9 bases between them. CDR3 sequence: CASSVGQQETQYF. The DNA of the CDR3 is TGTGCCAGCAGCGTCGGACAGCAAGAGACCCAGTACTTC.

This sequence joins TRBV7-8 and TRBJ1-1; tentative D call: TRBD1 (5 bases). Germline-derived CDR1 and CDR2 are SGHVS and FQNEAQ. Trimming removed 5 bases from V and 1 base from J, with 17 bases in between. The CDR3 spans 16 residues. Here the CDR3 DNA reads TGTGCCAGCAGCGACAGACGAAGGGTGGCGAACACTGAAGCTTTCTTT. It is translated as CASSDRRRVANTEAFF.

This clone has just a few counts. V usage is TRBV19 and J usage is TRBJ1-5; 10 nucleotides align to TRBD1. Germline V gives CDR1 LNHDA, CDR2 SQIVND (reference sequence). The CDR3 has 16 amino acids. V lost 9 bases, J lost 5 bases, and 13 bases stayed unmatched. The CDR3 loop is CARETPDRGTDQPQHF. In nucleotides, the CDR3 is TGTGCCAGAGAAACTCCGGACAGGGGGACCGATCAGCCCCAGCATTTT.

The chain couples TRBV7-8 to TRBJ2-1; 8 positions agree with TRBD1. V lost 5 bases and J lost 5; bases outside the gene matches: 11. CDR1 is SGHVS, CDR2 FQNEAQ, per germline. The CDR3 length is 16 residues. In DNA form, the CDR3 reads TGTGCCAGCAGCGATCAGTCGAGGACAGGGAACAATGAGCAGTTCTTC. As protein: CASSDQSRTGNNEQFF.

The J gene is TRBJ2-3, the V gene TRBV11-2; D unclear. This CDR3 has 12 residues. V was cut by 5 bases and J by 3 bases, with 6 bases left in between. The germline CDR1 and CDR2 sequences are SGHAT and FQNNGV. The CDR3 DNA follows: TGTGCCAGCAGCCCCCCGACAGATACGCAGTATTTT. Translation: CASSPPTDTQYF.

The CDR3 nucleotides read TGTGCCAGTAGTCCCCGGACTAGCTATGGCACCGGGGAGCTGTTTTTT. Translating gives CASSPRTSYGTGELFF. The chain recombines TRBV19 with TRBJ2-2, with 8 bases matching TRBD2. CDR1 is LNHDA, CDR2 SQIVND, per germline (reference sequence). Trimming cost V 5 bases and J 4 bases; bases outside gene matches: 9. The CDR3 covers 16 residues.

This clone was detected once. The V call is TRBV5-6, the J call TRBJ2-7; D gene unclear. Trimming took 9 bases from V and 0 from J, leaving 10 bases between them. CDR3 length: 12 residues. The germline gives CDR1 SGHDT, CDR2 YYEEEE. In nucleotides, the CDR3 is TGTGCCATCTCAATCGGCTCCTACGAGCAGTACGTC. Translation gives CAISIGSYEQYV.

The chain links TRBV19 to TRBJ2-3; 8 bases fit TRBD2. CDR3 length: 13 amino acids. Germline-derived CDR1 and CDR2 are LNHDA and SQIVND (reference sequence). The V and J ends lost 5 bases and 5 bases, in that order; junction bases with no gene match: 3. This chain's CDR3 is CASSVGGGDTQYF. The CDR3 nucleotides are TGTGCCAGTAGTGTCGGGGGGGGAGATACGCAGTATTTT.